Below, 18 T cell receptor beta chains from the same sample are listed, as sequenced in a study of T-cell memory formation after mild COVID-19. TCRdb re-called the 5' RACE reads through MiXCR, storing one row per CDR3 protein. The data show 200,000 to 300,000 distinct CDR3 sequences, 16% seen once. Specimen: PBMCs or a T cell subset sorted from them (not recorded which). The receptors derive from a man younger than 35 who had mild COVID-19 (a few samples of this study predate the infection). Cell type and time point are not known.

The genes are TRBV27 and TRBJ1-5, with a weak D call TRBD1 (5 bases). Germline CDR1 is MNHEY and CDR2 is SMNVEV (reference sequence). The CDR3 is 14 residues long. V lost 6 bases to trimming and J lost 1 base, with 10 bases between them. CDR3 amino acids: CASRRQGSNQPQHF. DNA for the CDR3: TGTGCCAGCAGGAGGCAGGGAAGCAATCAGCCCCAGCATTTT.

The chain employs TRBV5-6 and TRBJ2-3; 9 bases fit TRBD1. Trimming at V came to 0 bases and at J to 4 bases, leaving 6 bases not matched to a gene. The CDR3 runs to 16 residues. CDR1 and CDR2 from the germline V gene are SGHDT and YYEEEE. The CDR3 DNA reads as TGTGCCAGCAGCTTGGCCGGGACAGGGTATCCAGATACGCAGTATTTT. Translated: CASSLAGTGYPDTQYF.

This clonotype turned up a few times. The V and J genes are TRBV10-3 and TRBJ1-1; the D gene is possibly TRBD1 (5 bases). Looked up from germline, CDR1 is ENHRY and CDR2 is SYGVKD. This CDR3 is 13 amino acids long. The V end lost 6 bases, the J end lost 0 bases, and 8 bases lay between the germline ends. In nucleotides, the CDR3 is TGTGCCATCAGCCCGACAGTGAACACTGAAGCTTTCTTT. Translated, it gives CAISPTVNTEAFF.

The rearrangement uses TRBV15 and TRBJ2-1; no definite D call. The length of the CDR3 is 16 residues. Trimming pared 0 bases from V and 0 bases from J, leaving 9 bases between. Germline CDR1 LNHNV, CDR2 YYDKDF (reference sequence). CDR3 sequence (DNA): TGTGCCACCAGCAGAGACGGCGGTATCTCCTACAATGAGCAGTTCTTC. Protein product: CATSRDGGISYNEQFF.

The rearrangement joins TRBV18 to TRBJ1-2, with D possibly being TRBD1 (5 bases). In germline, CDR1 is KGHSH, CDR2 LQKENI. Between the trimmed V and J ends, which lost 2 bases and 4 bases, there was a span of 11 bases. This CDR3 has 14 amino acids. The CDR3: CASSPERGGYGYTF. In DNA, the CDR3 is TGTGCCAGCTCACCAGAAAGGGGCGGCTATGGCTACACCTTC.

The chain combines TRBV3-1 with TRBJ1-2; no reliable D call. The CDR3 sequence is 14 residues long. The germline gives CDR1 LGHDT, CDR2 YNNKEL (reference sequence). V was trimmed by 6 bases and J by 0 bases, leaving 11 bases between them. In DNA form, the CDR3 reads TGTGCCAGCAGGACCCCCGGTACTAACTATGGCTACACCTTC. Protein sequence: CASRTPGTNYGYTF.

A few counts support this clonotype. The chain combines TRBV6-5 with TRBJ2-3, with D unresolved. The CDR3 spans 14 residues. The V and J ends lost 4 bases and 2 bases respectively, with 10 bases between them. CDR1 is MNHEY, CDR2 SVGAGI, per germline. CDR3 nucleotides: TGTGCCAGCAGTTCAAAGGACGTCACAGATACGCAGTATTTT. Translated, it gives CASSSKDVTDTQYF.

This clonotype occurred many times. The CDR3 reads CASTLQGFNNEQFF. DNA for the CDR3: TGTGCCAGCACCCTACAGGGATTCAACAATGAGCAGTTCTTC. V is TRBV12-3 or TRBV12-4 and J is TRBJ2-1; possible D gene TRBD1, 6 bases. The CDR3 is made up of 14 amino acids. V was clipped by 7 bases and J by 5 bases, with 15 bases between them.

This clonotype was counted a few times. CDR3 in amino acids: CASRGASGANVLTF. In DNA, the CDR3 is TGTGCCAGCAGGGGAGCATCTGGGGCCAACGTCCTGACTTTC. The genes are TRBV6-1 and TRBJ2-6; the D gene is possibly TRBD2 (5 bases). Trimming stripped 6 bases from V and 1 base from J, with 7 bases between. Germline CDR1 reads MNHNS; CDR2 reads SASEGT. The CDR3 runs to 14 residues.

This clonotype showed up just a few times. The rearrangement links TRBV6-1 to TRBJ1-5; D is unclear. The ends were cut back, 3 bases at V and 5 bases at J, with 8 bases in the middle. Per germline, CDR1 MNHNS and CDR2 SASEGT. The CDR3 length is 13 residues. The CDR3 region has the DNA TGTGCCAGCAGTGAGGGTCATGATCAGCCCCAGCATTTT. Residues: CASSEGHDQPQHF.

The rearrangement links TRBV5-5 to TRBJ2-7; D may be TRBD2 (6 bases). This CDR3 has 15 amino acids. V lost 4 bases, J lost 6 bases, and 20 bases lay in between. Germline V gene lookup returns CDR1 SGHKS and CDR2 YYEKEE (reference sequence). The CDR3 DNA reads as TGTGCCAGCAGCAAACTGGTCCGGGGGATCGGCGAGCAGTACGTC. Protein sequence: CASSKLVRGIGEQYV.

This clonotype was recorded a few times. This chain joins TRBV2 and TRBJ2-7, with 12 bases lining up with TRBD2. The germline V gene encodes CDR1 SNHLY and CDR2 FYNNEI. This CDR3 region has 14 residues. With 3 bases clipped from V and 8 bases from J, the junction kept 5 bases outside the gene matches. Written as DNA, the CDR3 is TGTGCCAGCAGTGATGCTAGCGGGGGGGTTAAGCAGTACTTC. Its translation: CASSDASGGVKQYF.

The chain combines TRBV6-2 or TRBV6-3 with TRBJ2-3; TRBD1 matches at 8 bases. Per germline, CDR1 MNHEY and CDR2 SVGEGT. The CDR3 totals 15 residues. With 6 bases clipped from V and 0 bases from J, the junction kept 5 bases outside the gene matches. The CDR3 nucleotides read TGTGCCAGCAGACCCAGGGGGCGGAGCACAGATACGCAGTATTTT. Protein: CASRPRGRSTDTQYF.

This clonotype was seen repeatedly, ten times or more. The rearrangement links TRBV7-2 to TRBJ2-3, with 8 positions matching TRBD2. This CDR3 contains 16 residues. V dropped 1 base and J dropped 0; count of bases not matched to a gene: 3. Germline V gene lookup returns CDR1 SGHTA and CDR2 FQGNSA. The CDR3 DNA is TGTGCCAGCAGCTTAGTCGGGGGGGGTAGCACAGATACGCAGTATTTT. This encodes CASSLVGGGSTDTQYF.

This clonotype turned up a few times. J is TRBJ1-2 and V is TRBV6-1; no firm D call. This CDR3 comprises 13 residues. V was pared by 3 bases and J by 8 bases, with 13 bases between. The germline V gene has CDR1 MNHNS and CDR2 SASEGT. As DNA, the CDR3 is TGTGCCAGCAGTGATGGGCGGGTTCTCGGCTACACCTTC. Translated: CASSDGRVLGYTF.

This clonotype was seen more than once but under ten times. This sequence joins TRBV18 and TRBJ1-2; the D is unclear. Trimming cost V 6 bases and J 3 bases, with 17 bases left between them. The CDR3 sequence is 15 residues long. Germline V gene data show CDR1 as KGHSH and CDR2 as LQKENI. The CDR3 is CASSSIGRFDYGYTF. The CDR3 coding sequence is TGTGCCAGCTCCTCAATAGGGAGGTTCGACTATGGCTACACCTTC.

V and J are TRBV7-3 and TRBJ2-2, with D possibly being TRBD1 (6 bases). The V gene lost 5 bases and the J gene lost 4 bases, with 11 bases spanning the gap. The CDR3 has 14 residues. Germline V lookup: CDR1 SGHTA, CDR2 FQGTGA. The CDR3 protein is CASSRQEFTGELFF. Here the CDR3 DNA reads TGTGCCAGCAGCCGACAGGAGTTCACCGGGGAGCTGTTTTTT.

The V call is TRBV6-6, the J call TRBJ2-7, with D uncertain. Germline values: CDR1 MNHNY, CDR2 SVGAGI (reference sequence). V lost 0 bases and J lost 7, with 10 bases in between. CDR3 length: 13 residues. This CDR3 is CASSYSPSREQYF. The CDR3 bases are TGTGCCAGCAGTTACTCACCGTCGCGGGAGCAGTACTTC.